Below, one T cell receptor (beta chain) is given with its context. What it recognizes is unknown. This CDR3 region has 16 residues. Germline-derived CDR1 and CDR2 are SGHVS and FNYEAQ. Trimming at V came to 5 bases and at J to 7 bases, leaving 11 bases not matched to a gene. The data originate from a study of cytomegalovirus exposure and HLA in healthy donors. Overall study findings and caveats: Analysis was carried out at a later point, and it linked a missense DCLRE1C variant to TCR beta V- and J-gene trimming. In terms of immune exposure information, only CMV serostatus was available.

Primers included in the PCR were 60 Vbeta and 13 Jbeta primers. TCRdb keeps only in-frame clones here, not all; method: immunoSEQ multiplex PCR. The profile covers around 140,000 clones, with more than 75% appearing a single time and over 2.5% taken by the ten largest. The TCR sequence derives from a female donor in good health and CMV-seronegative. V gene TRBV7-6 combines with J gene TRBJ1-2; 12 positions agree with TRBD1. Sequenced: PBMCs. The DNA for the CDR3 is TGTGCCAGCAGCCCCGCGGGACAGGGGGCAGTCGGTGGCTACACCTTC. It yields the protein CASSPAGQGAVGGYTF.